This entry concerns a single TCR beta chain. Its antigen has not been determined. No base quality values were provided; no much bigger clone lies one nucleotide off. The entry originates in a study of blood T cell repertoires in COVID-19 (dated by TCRdb to 2020 to 2022). Some background on the complete study: Samples from collaborators originated in the United States, Italy and Spain and spanned both the acute and convalescent phases of COVID-19. The prospective study material was composed of cDNA or gDNA derived from T cells, B-cell-depleted T cells, or PBMCs. A de-identified subject ID, COVID-19 status, age in years and sex were almost always included in the sample metadata. Deeply sampled blood TCRbeta repertoires from subjects exposed to, actively infected with, or recovered from COVID-19 were included in the dataset. Samples were obtained from the ongoing ImmuneRACE study (first 160 participants) and from over 1,000 subjects provided by 6 global collaborators. A freely available public database, intended as a resource for researchers studying the immune response to SARS-CoV-2, is where the repertoires were released. Where HLA class I and class II types were available, the types were taken from metadata supplied by the sample provider, not from assay-based typing.

V and J are trimmed by 6 bases and 5 bases, and the gene matches miss 6 bases of the junction. Counted from cysteine to phenylalanine, this CDR3 has 15 amino acids. Just the 45-base CDR3 DNA is kept, in frame starting at base 1. Per the germline V gene, SGHVS is the CDR1 and FQNEAQ is the CDR2. Broader findings and caveats from the paper: The quantity of clinical and demographic metadata differed by source and by participant and was supplied without curation.

In the prospective study, participants were roughly 18 to 100 years old, resided in around 25 geographic areas of the United States, and were enrolled through a virtual design. To assign participants to cohorts, the prospective study relied on clinical history that participants themselves reported in a screening survey and a study questionnaire. ImmuneRACE Cohort 3 recovered participants were defined by two consecutive negative NP/OP PCR tests, healthcare professional clearance, or symptom resolution. In the prospective study, mobile phlebotomists collected whole blood, serum and a nasopharyngeal or oropharyngeal swab from each participant. Participants in the prospective study had the option to provide additional blood draws and questionnaires over a 2-month period. Before DNA extraction, blood samples from the prospective study were shipped at room temperature or frozen. TCRbeta CDR3 regions were amplified from genomic DNA using the immunoSEQ Assay, a bias-controlled multiplex PCR. The authors' analysis ran thus. The number of nucleated cells in each sample was estimated by amplification of reference gene primers within the assay. To quantify the absolute abundance of each unique TCRbeta CDR3 rearrangement, sequence reads were collapsed and filtered. For each sample, productive Simpson clonality was calculated as the square root of Simpson's diversity index across productive rearrangements. Entries here come from immuneACCESS through TCRdb and include only in-frame sequences with V and J called. Some clones fail to appear in such tables; in the studies checked, an unresolved V gene covers under half of the shortfall, and the cause of the remainder is unknown. That table gives V, J and clone size, and the DNA gave D and trimming. The sample profile shows 140,000 or so clones; over 80% of them were found once. The ten top clones hold around 10% of the sample.

In this chain, TRBV7-8 is recombined with TRBJ2-5, and 13 junction bases match TRBD2. Sequenced sample: PBMCs or T cells enriched from blood (not recorded which). The receptor's source is a man aged 55-75 years who had recovered from COVID-19. DNA sequence: TGTGCCAGCAGGGCAACTAGCGGGAGGGTGGAGACCCAGTACTTC. This sequence encodes CASRATSGRVETQYF.